The 26 T cell receptor beta chains presented below share a single source sample, sequenced in a study of OX40 agonist ivuxolimab in advanced cancers. The protocol was immunoSEQ multiplex PCR, while the TCRdb copy is restricted to in-frame clones and leaves out a portion. The sample gives some 31,000 clones, roughly 90% of which show up once; roughly a tenth is in the top ten. This specimen consisted of CD4+ or CD8+ T cells sorted from blood, obtained in a trial of the OX40 agonist ivuxolimab. The receptors derive from an adult with an advanced solid tumor such as melanoma, head and neck, liver or kidney cancer.

The chain joins TRBV6-5 to TRBJ1-3, with D possibly TRBD1 on 5 matching bases. The V end was cut by 8 bases, the J end by 10 bases, with 12 bases between. Germline V gene data show CDR1 as MNHEY and CDR2 as SVGAGI. The CDR3 length is 11 residues. The CDR3 sequence: CASSFGATIYF. The CDR3 DNA follows: TGTGCCAGCTCTTTCGGGGCTACCATATATTTT.

This chain joins TRBV23-1 and TRBJ2-7; perhaps TRBD2 as D (6 bases). Being an ORF, TRBV23-1 has a function that is uncertain. V gave up 1 base and J gave up 3 bases, with 16 bases separating them. The CDR3 loop spans 16 amino acids. The CDR3 spells CASSQLLWGTYYEQYF. The CDR3 DNA follows: TGCGCCAGCAGTCAATTGCTTTGGGGGACTTACTACGAGCAGTACTTC.

This chain uses TRBV23-1 with TRBJ2-7; no reliable D call. TRBV23-1 qualifies as an ORF whose function is uncertain. This CDR3 comprises 14 residues. V gave up 9 bases and J gave up 5 bases, with 20 bases separating them. The CDR3 DNA reads TGCGCCAGGGCCAGTGGGTTGTCCCTCGACGAGCAGTACTTC. It is translated as CARASGLSLDEQYF.

The chain carries TRBV2 and TRBJ1-5; a weak D match, TRBD1 (6 bases). This CDR3 is built from 15 residues. The germline V and J ends were trimmed by 5 bases and 3 bases, with 14 bases remaining between them. Looked up from germline, CDR1 is SNHLY and CDR2 is FYNNEI. The CDR3 DNA sequence: TGTGCCAGCAGTCCCGGGACAACCAACAATCAGCCCCAGCATTTT. This sequence encodes CASSPGTTNNQPQHF.

This chain joins TRBV7-9 and TRBJ1-2; D may be TRBD1 (5 bases). CDR1 is SEHNR and CDR2 is FQNEAQ in the germline V gene (reference sequence). V lost 1 base and J lost 3, with 12 bases in between. This CDR3 is built from 15 residues. In DNA form, the CDR3 reads TGTGCCAGCAGCTTAGATCCCGGGGCGCACTATGGCTACACCTTC. This sequence encodes CASSLDPGAHYGYTF.

The rearrangement links TRBV27 to TRBJ2-5; D is undetermined. The germline CDR1 and CDR2 sequences are MNHEY and SMNVEV (reference sequence). Trimming removed 4 bases from V and 3 bases from J, with 12 bases in between. CDR3 length: 14 amino acids. CDR3 loop: CASSSDLGEETQYF. CDR3 bases: TGTGCCAGCAGTTCTGACCTCGGAGAAGAGACCCAGTACTTC.

J is TRBJ2-7 and V is TRBV7-3; D uncertain. The length of the CDR3 is 14 residues. Germline V CDR1 and CDR2: SGHTA, FQGTGA. Trimming stripped 2 bases from V and 0 bases from J, with 8 bases between. Here the CDR3 reads CASSLEASSYEQYF. In DNA form, the CDR3 reads TGTGCCAGCAGCTTAGAGGCCAGCTCCTACGAGCAGTACTTC.

This sequence joins TRBV19 and TRBJ1-1, with D possibly being TRBD1 (5 bases). CDR1 LNHDA and CDR2 SQIVND come from the germline V gene (reference sequence). The CDR3 has 13 residues. V was cut by 5 bases and J by 4 bases, with 11 bases left in between. The CDR3 reads CASSASGSTEAFF. The CDR3 DNA is TGTGCCAGTAGTGCCTCAGGGTCCACTGAAGCTTTCTTT. Combining the CDR3 with reference TRBV19 and TRBJ1-1 gives the whole variable domain DGGITQSPKYLFRKEGQNVTLSCEQNLNHDAMYWYRQDPGQGLRLIYYSQIVNDFQKGDIAEGYSVSREKKESFPLTVTSAQKNPTAFYLCASSASGSTEAFFGQGTRLTVV.

The rearrangement uses TRBV7-8 and TRBJ1-5, with D unresolved. The CDR3 has 14 residues. Trimming stripped 5 bases from V and 0 bases from J, with 8 bases between. Germline V gives CDR1 SGHVS, CDR2 FQNEAQ. CDR3 loop: CASSQQSSNQPQHF. The CDR3 bases are TGTGCCAGCAGCCAACAGTCTAGCAATCAGCCCCAGCATTTT.

With respect to this clone: Other DNA sequences within the sample encode an identical CDR3. This CDR3 is CAWSVGSYEQYF. As DNA, the CDR3 is TGTGCCTGGTCGGTAGGGTCCTACGAGCAGTACTTC. V gene TRBV30 combines with J gene TRBJ2-7; D remains unclear. Germline CDR1 reads GTSNPN; CDR2 reads SVGIG (reference sequence). V lost 5 bases to trimming and J lost 1 base, with 9 bases between them. The CDR3 contains 12 residues.

The V call is TRBV10-3, the J call TRBJ2-3; 7 nucleotides line up with TRBD2. Germline V gene sequence: CDR1 ENHRY, CDR2 SYGVKD. The CDR3 contains 13 residues. Trimming removed 8 bases from V and 4 bases from J; junction bases left unmatched: 6. The CDR3 sequence is CAIYGGNADTQYF. In nucleotides, the CDR3 is TGTGCCATCTACGGGGGGAATGCAGATACGCAGTATTTT.

The V call is TRBV7-3, the J call TRBJ2-2; TRBD2 matches at 11 bases. Germline-derived CDR1 and CDR2 are SGHTA and FQGTGA. This CDR3 has 18 amino acids. Trimming took 5 bases from V and 4 from J; bases not matched to a gene: 12. CDR3 amino acids: CASSPGASGGPGTGELFF. The DNA for the CDR3 is TGTGCCAGCAGCCCCGGGGCTAGCGGGGGGCCCGGCACCGGGGAGCTGTTTTTT.

In DNA form, the CDR3 reads TGTGCCAGCGGGGGGGGTCAGCCCCAGCATTTT. Protein: CASGGGQPQHF. V and J are TRBV6-5 and TRBJ1-5; TRBD1 is a possible D gene (5 bases). Trimming removed 8 bases at V and 6 bases at J, with 8 bases between. The germline gives CDR1 MNHEY, CDR2 SVGAGI. The CDR3 has 11 amino acids.

The chain uses TRBV7-6 and TRBJ2-2, with a possible D match to TRBD2 (8 bases). Germline V gives CDR1 SGHVS, CDR2 FNYEAQ. The CDR3 is 19 amino acids. Trimming removed 5 bases from V and 3 bases from J, with 25 bases in between. The CDR3 spells CASSIFTGGDSGYTGELFF. Here the CDR3 DNA reads TGTGCCAGCAGCATTTTTACGGGGGGGGACAGCGGCTACACCGGGGAGCTGTTTTTT.

The chain has TRBV7-9 and TRBJ2-1; D perhaps matches TRBD1 (5 bases). Per the germline V gene, CDR1 is SEHNR and CDR2 is FQNEAQ (reference sequence). V was clipped by 1 base and J by 5 bases, with 12 bases between them. The CDR3 has 15 residues. This CDR3 is CASSLGQGRDNEQFF. CDR3 DNA sequence: TGTGCCAGCAGCTTAGGGCAGGGTCGGGACAATGAGCAGTTCTTC.

The chain carries TRBV7-6 and TRBJ2-2; the match to TRBD2 covers 12 bases. The germline V gene has CDR1 SGHVS and CDR2 FNYEAQ. After removal of 5 bases from V and 4 bases from J, the junction contained 8 bases not matched to a gene. The CDR3 spans 17 residues. Here the CDR3 reads CASSNGLAGGSTGELFF. CDR3 sequence (DNA): TGTGCCAGCAGCAACGGGCTAGCGGGGGGGTCCACCGGGGAGCTGTTTTTT.

Worth noting for this clone: The junction and the germline gene differ at one end; a read error may be behind it. The rearrangement joins TRBV29-1 to TRBJ1-2; 7 bases fit TRBD1. The CDR3 spans 14 residues. Germline V gives CDR1 SQVTM, CDR2 ANQGSEA. The CDR3 is CSFETGRWWYGYTF. CDR3 nucleotides: TGCAGCTTTGAGACAGGGAGGTGGTGGTATGGCTACACCTTC.

The chain employs TRBV9 and TRBJ2-1; 7 bases fit TRBD1. In germline, CDR1 is SGDLS, CDR2 YYNGEE. There are 17 residues in the CDR3. The V and J ends lost 0 bases and 0 bases, in that order; junction bases with no gene match: 6. This chain's CDR3 is CASSVARGPYSYNEQFF. CDR3 nucleotides: TGTGCCAGCAGCGTAGCTAGGGGGCCCTACTCCTACAATGAGCAGTTCTTC.

The chain couples TRBV5-8 to TRBJ1-1, with D perhaps matching TRBD1 (5 bases). The CDR3 covers 14 residues. V gave up 4 bases and J gave up 2 bases, with 12 bases separating them. Germline CDR1 and CDR2: SGHTS and YDEGEE. The CDR3 DNA is TGTGCCAGCAGCACTCGGACACTAAACACTGAAGCTTTCTTT. This translates into CASSTRTLNTEAFF.

The chain has TRBV9 and TRBJ2-7; D not certain. V shed 2 bases and J shed 4 bases, with 4 bases lying between them. From germline, CDR1 is SGDLS and CDR2 YYNGEE. The CDR3 is made up of 11 amino acids. CDR3: CASSVGYEQYF. The CDR3 DNA reads TGTGCCAGCAGCGTTGGATACGAGCAGTACTTC.

The rearrangement joins TRBV6-5 to TRBJ2-7; 7 bases are shared with TRBD1. Germline CDR1 and CDR2: MNHEY and SVGAGI. J gave up 2 bases and V 6 bases, and 10 bases lay outside the gene matches. This CDR3 contains 15 residues. The CDR3 loop reads CASRVQQGVAYEQYF. The DNA for the CDR3 is TGTGCCAGCAGGGTACAGCAGGGGGTCGCCTACGAGCAGTACTTC.

The J gene is TRBJ2-7, the V gene TRBV6-6; 11 nucleotides agree with TRBD2. This CDR3 is 15 amino acids long. Trimming removed 7 bases from V and 6 bases from J; junction bases left unmatched: 11. CDR1 and CDR2 (germline): MNHNY, SVGAGI (reference sequence). The CDR3 loop reads CASTYQSSGRGEQYF. Written as DNA, the CDR3 is TGTGCCAGCACCTATCAGAGTAGCGGGAGGGGCGAGCAGTACTTC.

The chain joins TRBV27 to TRBJ2-2; D possibly corresponds to TRBD2 (5 bases). The germline CDR1 and CDR2 sequences are MNHEY and SMNVEV (reference sequence). Trimming removed 4 bases at V and 3 bases at J, with 9 bases between. The CDR3 runs to 14 residues. Written as DNA, the CDR3 is TGTGCCAGCAGTTGGGCCGGGGACACCGGGGAGCTGTTTTTT. This encodes CASSWAGDTGELFF.

The genes are TRBV30 and TRBJ2-1; D may be TRBD1 or TRBD2 (5 bases each). CDR1 is GTSNPN, CDR2 SVGIG, per germline (reference sequence). The V end lost 1 base, the J end lost 5 bases, and 21 bases lay between the germline ends. This CDR3 is built from 17 residues. Written as DNA, the CDR3 is TGTGCCTGGAGTGCGAACTTTCCCGGGACCCTTGACAATGAGCAGTTCTTC. Residues: CAWSANFPGTLDNEQFF.

The chain recombines TRBV5-6 with TRBJ1-1, with TRBD1 matching over 7 bases. The germline CDR1 and CDR2 sequences are SGHDT and YYEEEE. The ends lost 0 bases at V and 11 bases at J; junction bases unmatched: 1. This CDR3 region has 11 residues. CDR3 amino acids: CASSLGQGAFF. The DNA for the CDR3 is TGTGCCAGCAGCTTGGGACAGGGTGCTTTCTTT.

The chain uses TRBV4-3 and TRBJ1-1, with D tentatively TRBD1 (6 bases). Germline V CDR1 and CDR2: LGHNA, YSLEER. Trimming pared 1 base from V and 3 bases from J, leaving 12 bases between. The CDR3 has 15 residues. CDR3 in DNA: TGCGCCAGCAGCCAAGTTATCGGGGGCCACACTGAAGCTTTCTTT. This codes for CASSQVIGGHTEAFF.